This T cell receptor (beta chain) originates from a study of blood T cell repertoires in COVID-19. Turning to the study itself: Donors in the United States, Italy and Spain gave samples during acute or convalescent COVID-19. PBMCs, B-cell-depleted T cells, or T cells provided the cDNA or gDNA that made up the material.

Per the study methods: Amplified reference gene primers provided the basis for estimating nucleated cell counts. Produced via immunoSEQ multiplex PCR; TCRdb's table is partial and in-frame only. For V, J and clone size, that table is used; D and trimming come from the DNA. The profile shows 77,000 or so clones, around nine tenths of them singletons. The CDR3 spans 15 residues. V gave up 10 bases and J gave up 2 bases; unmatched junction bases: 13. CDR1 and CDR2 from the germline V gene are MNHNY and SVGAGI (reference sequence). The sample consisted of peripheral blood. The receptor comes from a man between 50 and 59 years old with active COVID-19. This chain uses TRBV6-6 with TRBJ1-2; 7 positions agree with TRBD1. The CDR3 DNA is TGTGCCACCTACGCCCGGGACAGAATAAACTATGGCTACACCTTC. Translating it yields CATYARDRINYGYTF.